A single sample is the source of the 9 T cell receptor beta chains below, sequenced in a study of identical twins. TCRdb ran MiXCR on the 5' RACE reads and lists one entry per CDR3 protein. The table shows 450,000 to 500,000 distinct CDR3 sequences, with about 13% occurring only once. The same data also contributed to another study, on yellow fever vaccine responses in identical twins.

The source material was CD4+ T cells sorted from blood. These receptors all stem from a woman between 18 and 29 years old in good health.

The V gene is TRBV4-2, the J gene TRBJ2-5, with 10 bases aligning to TRBD1. The germline V gene has CDR1 LGHNA and CDR2 YNFKEQ. CDR3 size: 16 residues. J gave up 3 bases and V 1 base, and 5 bases lay outside the gene matches. The CDR3 coding sequence is TGTGCCAGCAGCCAAGGGAGGACAGGGGGGGAAGAGACCCAGTACTTC. Protein sequence: CASSQGRTGGEETQYF.

V is TRBV7-3 and J is TRBJ1-6; 8 bases are shared with TRBD1. This CDR3 is built from 15 residues. V shed 5 bases and J 6 bases; nucleotides not matched to a gene: 6. The germline gives CDR1 SGHTA, CDR2 FQGTGA. The CDR3, as DNA: TGTGCCAGCAGCATTACAGGGGGAGGTAATTCACCCCTCCACTTT. Its protein is CASSITGGGNSPLHF.

The V call is TRBV15, the J call TRBJ2-3; 7 nucleotides agree with TRBD1. Per the germline V gene, CDR1 is LNHNV and CDR2 is YYDKDF (reference sequence). After removal of 3 bases from V and 3 bases from J, the junction contained 3 bases not matched to a gene. The CDR3 length is 14 residues. The CDR3 nucleotides are TGTGCCACCAGCAGGGGCAGGGGGACAGATACGCAGTATTTT. Residues: CATSRGRGTDTQYF.

This clonotype was seen a handful of times. This chain links TRBV3-1 with TRBJ2-7, with 11 positions matching TRBD2. CDR1 is LGHDT and CDR2 is YNNKEL in the germline V gene (reference sequence). The CDR3 sequence is 16 residues long. Trimming at V came to 3 bases and at J to 0 bases, leaving 4 bases not matched to a gene. The CDR3 reads CASSQQLAGASYEQYF. CDR3 DNA: TGTGCCAGCAGCCAGCAACTAGCGGGGGCCTCCTACGAGCAGTACTTC.

The table lists this clonotype with a few counts. This rearrangement joins TRBV28 to TRBJ2-6; 9 nucleotides agree with TRBD1. Germline V gene data show CDR1 as MDHEN and CDR2 as SYDVKM. CDR3 size: 17 residues. The V and J ends lost 8 bases and 0 bases, in that order; junction bases with no gene match: 8. CDR3 sequence: CASRQTGGTSGANVLTF. The CDR3 bases are TGTGCCAGCCGCCAGACAGGGGGGACCTCTGGGGCCAACGTCCTGACTTTC.

The rearrangement uses TRBV20-1 and TRBJ2-1; no clear D. The CDR3 extends over 14 amino acids. Germline lookup yields CDR1 DFQATT and CDR2 SNEGSKA (reference sequence). With 5 bases removed from V and 0 bases from J, the gap between germline ends came to 11 bases. In DNA form, the CDR3 reads TGCAGTGCTCAGTTCCTTAGCTCCTACAATGAGCAGTTCTTC. It codes for CSAQFLSSYNEQFF.

In this sample, this clonotype turned up many times. The rearrangement uses TRBV6-2 or TRBV6-3 and TRBJ2-3; D call uncertain. The CDR3 is made up of 14 amino acids. Germline values: CDR1 MNHEY, CDR2 SVGEGT. The V and J ends lost 4 bases and 1 base respectively, with 9 bases between them. In nucleotides, the CDR3 is TGTGCCAGCAGTTCCGGGCTCCGCACAGATACGCAGTATTTT. It translates to CASSSGLRTDTQYF.

This clonotype was detected a few times. V and J are TRBV5-1 and TRBJ2-1; a weak D match, TRBD1 (6 bases). The germline V and J ends were trimmed by 5 bases and 6 bases, with 18 bases remaining between them. This CDR3 is built from 15 residues. Germline CDR1 SGHRS, CDR2 YFSETQ. The CDR3 reads CASRPQDRAINEQFF. The CDR3 coding sequence is TGCGCCAGCAGACCCCAGGACAGAGCCATCAATGAGCAGTTCTTC.

The chain uses TRBV2 and TRBJ2-1, with TRBD1 as a possible D gene (6 bases). The CDR3 length is 13 residues. The germline V and J ends were trimmed by 6 bases and 9 bases, with 15 bases remaining between them. CDR1 SNHLY and CDR2 FYNNEI come from the germline V gene. The DNA of the CDR3 is TGTGCCAGCAGATGGGATGGGGGCGCTGAGCAGTTCTTC. Protein: CASRWDGGAEQFF.